A selection of T cell receptor beta chains follows, all from one sample in a study of T cells in localized non-small cell lung cancer. Assay used: immunoSEQ multiplex PCR; TCRdb lists only in-frame clones, some missing. Of some 71,000 clones in the sample, almost 85% were seen once. Sequences were derived from peripheral blood, sampled before any cancer treatment. These receptor sequences come from a female donor over 55 with stage I lung adenocarcinoma. The CDR3 runs from the conserved cysteine through the conserved F or W. Each record gives: V gene, D gene, CDR3 length, J gene, clone size, CDR3 DNA, CDR3 protein. A D gene is named only where the DNA matches it firmly. Expanded clones are given a class, and other clones once, few, many or no size at all.

v_gene: TRBV27
d_gene: -
len: 15
j_gene: TRBJ2-7
abundance: -
CDR3nt: TGTGCCAGCAGTTTGGATCGCAGTGGAAATTACGAGCAGTACTTC
CDR3aa: CASSLDRSGNYEQYF

v_gene: TRBV7-2
d_gene: -
len: 13
j_gene: TRBJ1-1
abundance: -
CDR3nt: TGTGCCAGCAGCGCCCAGGGCAACACTGAAGCTTTCTTT
CDR3aa: CASSAQGNTEAFF

v_gene: TRBV6-5
d_gene: -
len: 14
j_gene: TRBJ1-5
abundance: -
CDR3nt: TGTGCCAGCAGTCCTGCTGATCCCAATCAGCCCCAGCATTTT
CDR3aa: CASSPADPNQPQHF

v_gene: TRBV5-5
d_gene: -
len: 15
j_gene: TRBJ1-1
abundance: -
CDR3nt: TGTGCCAGCAGCTTGGTATCCCCACTGAACACTGAAGCTTTCTTT
CDR3aa: CASSLVSPLNTEAFF

v_gene: TRBV6-6
d_gene: -
len: 15
j_gene: TRBJ2-5
abundance: -
CDR3nt: TGTGCCAGCAGTTCCCTAGGGGCCTCCACGGGCACCCAGTACTTC
CDR3aa: CASSSLGASTGTQYF

v_gene: TRBV18
d_gene: -
len: 16
j_gene: TRBJ1-4
abundance: -
CDR3nt: TGTGCCAGCTCACCGGATACGGCAGGAACTAATGAAAAACTGTTTTTT
CDR3aa: CASSPDTAGTNEKLFF

v_gene: TRBV27
d_gene: -
len: 14
j_gene: TRBJ2-1
abundance: -
CDR3nt: TGTGCCAGCAGTTTAACGTGGTTCTACAATGAGCAGTTCTTC
CDR3aa: CASSLTWFYNEQFF

v_gene: TRBV6-5
d_gene: TRBD1
len: 15
j_gene: TRBJ1-2
abundance: -
CDR3nt: TGTGCCAGCAGTCACACGACAGGGGAAGACTATGGCTACACCTTC
CDR3aa: CASSHTTGEDYGYTF

v_gene: TRBV14
d_gene: TRBD2
len: 20
j_gene: TRBJ2-2
abundance: -
CDR3nt: TGTGCCAGCAGCCAGACCGGTTTGCGGGAGAGAACCGCGAACACCGGGGAGCTGTTTTTT
CDR3aa: CASSQTGLRERTANTGELFF

v_gene: TRBV13
d_gene: -
len: 20
j_gene: TRBJ1-2
abundance: -
CDR3nt: TGTGCCAGCAGCTTAGGCCGGTTAGGGGGGGTTCGTGGGTTATACTATGGCTACACCTTC
CDR3aa: CASSLGRLGGVRGLYYGYTF

v_gene: TRBV18
d_gene: -
len: 14
j_gene: TRBJ2-1
abundance: once
CDR3nt: TGTGCCAGCTCACCGAACTCGGGAGACAATGAGCAGTTCTTC
CDR3aa: CASSPNSGDNEQFF

v_gene: TRBV10-1
d_gene: -
len: 15
j_gene: TRBJ1-1
abundance: -
CDR3nt: TGCGCCAGCAGTGAGGGGAGAGTCCGGGGCACTGAAGCTTTCTTT
CDR3aa: CASSEGRVRGTEAFF

v_gene: TRBV6-5
d_gene: -
len: 13
j_gene: TRBJ1-5
abundance: -
CDR3nt: TGTGCCAGCACCAGAAGAGAGGGGCAGCCCCAGCATTTT
CDR3aa: CASTRREGQPQHF

v_gene: TRBV13
d_gene: TRBD2
len: 18
j_gene: TRBJ2-6
abundance: -
CDR3nt: TGTGCCAGCAGCTGGGGACTAGCGGGAGAAGCTGGGGCCAACGTCCTGACTTTC
CDR3aa: CASSWGLAGEAGANVLTF

v_gene: TRBV6-4
d_gene: -
len: 13
j_gene: TRBJ1-1
abundance: -
CDR3nt: TGTGCCAGCAGTGACTCGAGGGACACTGAAGCTTTCTTT
CDR3aa: CASSDSRDTEAFF

v_gene: TRBV7-9
d_gene: TRBD1
len: 16
j_gene: TRBJ2-5
abundance: -
CDR3nt: TGTGCCAGCAGCGCAGGACAGGGGGCGCCGTCGGAGACCCAGTACTTC
CDR3aa: CASSAGQGAPSETQYF

v_gene: TRBV2
d_gene: TRBD1
len: 13
j_gene: TRBJ2-7
abundance: -
CDR3nt: TGTGCCAGCAGTGGGGCCGGGACAGGAAAGCAGTACTTC
CDR3aa: CASSGAGTGKQYF

v_gene: TRBV5-6
d_gene: -
len: 16
j_gene: TRBJ2-2
abundance: once
CDR3nt: TGTGCCAGCAGCTTGGGAGGTCACGGAATCACCGGGGAGCTGTTTTTT
CDR3aa: CASSLGGHGITGELFF

v_gene: TRBV7-2
d_gene: -
len: 19
j_gene: TRBJ1-1
abundance: -
CDR3nt: TGTGCCAGCAGCTACTCATCAGACCGGGCAATCTATTTTGGGACTGAAGCTTTCTTT
CDR3aa: CASSYSSDRAIYFGTEAFF

v_gene: TRBV12-5
d_gene: -
len: 15
j_gene: TRBJ1-5
abundance: few
CDR3nt: TGTGCTAGTGGTTCAGGACAAGCAAGCAATCAGCCCCAGCATTTT
CDR3aa: CASGSGQASNQPQHF